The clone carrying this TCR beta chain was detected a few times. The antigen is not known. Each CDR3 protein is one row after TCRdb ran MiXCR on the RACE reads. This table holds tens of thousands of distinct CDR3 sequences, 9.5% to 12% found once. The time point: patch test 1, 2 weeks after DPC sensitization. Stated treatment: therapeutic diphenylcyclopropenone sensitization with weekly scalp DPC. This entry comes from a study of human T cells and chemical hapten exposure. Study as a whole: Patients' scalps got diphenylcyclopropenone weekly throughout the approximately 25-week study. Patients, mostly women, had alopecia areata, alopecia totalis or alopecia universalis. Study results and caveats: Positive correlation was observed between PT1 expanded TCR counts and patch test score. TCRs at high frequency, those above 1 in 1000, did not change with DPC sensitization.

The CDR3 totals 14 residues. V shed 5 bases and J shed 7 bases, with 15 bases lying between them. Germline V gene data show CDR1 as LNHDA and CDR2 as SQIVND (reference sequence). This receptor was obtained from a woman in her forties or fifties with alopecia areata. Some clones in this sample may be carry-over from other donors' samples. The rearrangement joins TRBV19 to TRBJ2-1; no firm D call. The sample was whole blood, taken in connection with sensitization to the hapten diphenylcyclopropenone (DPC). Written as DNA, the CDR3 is TGTGCCAGTAGTCTCCGGGCTAGTTTGAATGAGCAGTTCTTC. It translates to CASSLRASLNEQFF.